This TCR beta chain was sequenced for a study of cytomegalovirus exposure and HLA in healthy donors. The germline CDR1 and CDR2 sequences are PRHDT and FYEKMQ (reference sequence). The CDR3 extends over 14 amino acids. V shed 5 bases and J shed 7 bases, with 17 bases lying between them. General study results and limits: Most observed TCR sequences were rare, whereas some public TCRs were detected in many donors. After further analysis at a later stage, 15,000 to 20,000 TCR beta sequences were associated with HLA alleles at 0.05 false discovery rate.

With regard to this clone: Its antigen is as yet unknown.

The PCR employed 60 Vbeta primers together with 13 Jbeta primers. Only in-frame clones appear in the TCRdb table, and some are missing; sequencing was by immunoSEQ multiplex PCR. The table records around 110,000 clones, around 75% of them present only once. Sequencing was carried out using PBMCs. V is TRBV13 and J is TRBJ1-2; the D gene is possibly TRBD1 (5 bases). The clonotype was recovered from a woman aged 30 to 39 in good health and CMV-seronegative. For the CDR3, the DNA is TGTGCCAGCAGCCTTTTCCAGGGTGAAAGTGGCTACACCTTC. As protein: CASSLFQGESGYTF. Full variable domain (outside the CDR3, taken from reference TRBV13 and TRBJ1-2): AAGVIQSPRHLIKEKRETATLKCYPIPRHDTVYWYQQGPGQDPQFLISFYEKMQSDKGSIPDRFSAQQFSDYHSELNMSSLELGDSALYFCASSLFQGESGYTFGSGTRLTVV.